The 30 T cell receptor beta chains below were found in one sample sequenced in a study of breast tumors, draining lymph nodes, adjacent tissues (dated by TCRdb to the mid-2010s). The library was built by means of multiplex PCR. Reads for this sample came from an Illumina HiSeq 2000. Using fastp at Q25 and MiXCR, TCRdb reprocessed the public reads and kept productive beta chains. Each entry merges the rows of one CDR3 protein and shows their most common DNA and genes. This sample is represented by 17,000 or so distinct CDR3 sequences; 45% of them were singletons. Of the sample, more than 10% is held by the ten largest clones. Sequencing input: tumor-adjacent breast tissue. The receptors were gathered from a female donor with breast cancer. Some clones in this sample may be carry-over from other donors' samples.

A single count supports this clonotype. Germline is not matched at one junction end, which may reflect a read error. The chain joins TRBV7-7 to TRBJ2-1; the match to TRBD2 covers 12 bases. The CDR3 extends over 16 amino acids. Germline CDR1 SSHAT, CDR2 FNYEAQ (reference sequence). CDR3 loop: CASSKETSGRYNEQFF. CDR3 DNA: TGTGCTAGCAGCAAAGAGACTAGCGGGAGATACAATGAGCAGTTCTTC.

Worth noting for this clonotype: The conserved phenylalanine or tryptophan normally closing the CDR3 is absent here, so this likely arose from a read error. The chain uses TRBV7-9 and TRBJ1-3; TRBD1 might be the D (6 bases). The germline V and J ends were trimmed by 6 bases and 0 bases, with 9 bases remaining between them. This CDR3 is 14 amino acids long. Germline assignment: CDR1 SEHNR and CDR2 FQNEAQ (reference sequence). In DNA form, the CDR3 reads TGTGCCAGCAGACCGGACAGCTCTGGAAACACCATATATCTT. The encoded protein is CASRPDSSGNTIYL.

The chain links TRBV4-1 to TRBJ1-2, with D possibly matching TRBD1 (5 bases). This CDR3 is built from 14 residues. CDR1 is MGHRA, CDR2 YSYEKL, per germline. The V and J ends lost 0 bases and 4 bases respectively, with 9 bases between them. CDR3 protein: CASSQDSGFYGYTF. As DNA, the CDR3 is TGCGCCAGCAGCCAAGATTCAGGGTTCTATGGCTACACCTTC.

This clonotype has a count of ten or more. The CDR3 nucleotides read TGCGCCAGCAGCTTACTACTAGCGGGAGCCTACAATGAGCAGTTCTTC. Translating it yields CASSLLLAGAYNEQFF. This chain links TRBV5-1 with TRBJ2-1; TRBD2 matches 11 bases. The CDR3 runs 16 residues. The ends lost 2 bases at V and 2 bases at J; junction bases unmatched: 3. Per germline, CDR1 SGHRS and CDR2 YFSETQ.

At least ten counts were recorded for this clonotype. A much larger clonotype is one base distant, so this may be a read error. The V gene is TRBV6-1, the J gene TRBJ1-5; tentative D call: TRBD1 (6 bases). The CDR3 is 15 amino acids. Germline lookup yields CDR1 MNHNS and CDR2 SASEGT. The germline V and J ends were trimmed by 5 bases and 3 bases, with 14 bases remaining between them. Written as DNA, the CDR3 is TGTGCCAGCAGTCAGTCAGGGGCTCTCAATCAGCCCCAGCATTTT. Protein: CASSQSGALNQPQHF.

At least ten counts were recorded for this clonotype. Possible read error: a much larger clone is one base away. The chain couples TRBV5-5 to TRBJ2-3; D tentatively reads TRBD1 or TRBD2 (5 bases each). CDR3 length: 16 amino acids. Germline CDR1 and CDR2: SGHKS and YYEKEE (reference sequence). Trimming took 0 bases from V and 3 from J, leaving 14 bases between them. Here the CDR3 DNA reads TGTGCCAGCAGCTTGGTCCAGACCGGGGCAACAGATACGCAGTATTTT. This translates into CASSLVQTGATDTQYF.

By sample share, this clonotype is medium-sized (0.01 to 0.1%). The V gene is TRBV4-3, the J gene TRBJ2-7; D gene uncertain. The germline CDR1 and CDR2 sequences are LGHNA and YSLEER. V was shortened by 4 bases and J by 3 bases, with 16 bases between the two germline ends. This CDR3 region has 15 residues. The CDR3 sequence is CASSLHSDGGYEQYF. The DNA for the CDR3 is TGCGCCAGCAGCCTCCACTCGGACGGCGGCTACGAGCAGTACTTC.

This clonotype was seen repeatedly, ten times or more. The CDR3 DNA sequence: TGTGCCAGCAGCGTAGCGCGTGGAAGCGGGTACAATGAGCAGTTCTTC. Translating it yields CASSVARGSGYNEQFF. The V call is TRBV9, the J call TRBJ2-1, with D possibly TRBD2 on 6 matching bases. V lost 0 bases and J lost 4, with 14 bases in between. CDR3 length: 16 amino acids. In germline, CDR1 is SGDLS, CDR2 YYNGEE.

The sample holds many counts of this clonotype. The chain carries TRBV3-1 and TRBJ1-2; 10 positions agree with TRBD1. V was pared by 8 bases and J by 6 bases, with 6 bases of the junction left unmatched. This CDR3 comprises 13 residues. Looked up from germline, CDR1 is LGHDT and CDR2 is YNNKEL (reference sequence). The CDR3: CASSDRGRHGYTF. The CDR3, as DNA: TGTGCCAGCTCCGACAGGGGGCGTCATGGCTACACCTTC.

This sequence joins TRBV4-3 and TRBJ2-6; D is perhaps TRBD1 (5 bases). V lost 0 bases and J 8 bases, leaving 23 bases between the germline ends. The V gene's germline CDR1 is LGHNA and CDR2 YSLEER. The CDR3 contains 19 residues. In DNA, the CDR3 is TGCGCCAGCAGCCAAGACCACCAATTACAGGCGCTAGGGACCAACGTCCTGACTTTC. This codes for CASSQDHQLQALGTNVLTF.

The DNA for the CDR3 is TGCAGTGCTAGAGGTTTCTCGGGACAGGTGGCCAAAAACATTCAGTACTTC. Amino acids: CSARGFSGQVAKNIQYF. The V call is TRBV20-1, the J call TRBJ2-4; TRBD1 matches 8 bases. In germline, CDR1 is DFQATT, CDR2 SNEGSKA (reference sequence). This CDR3 has 17 residues. V was clipped by 1 base and J by 1 base; unmatched bases: 9.

The V call is TRBV7-6, the J call TRBJ2-3; no clear D gene. The germline V and J ends were trimmed by 0 bases and 5 bases, with 9 bases remaining between them. Germline CDR1 is SGHVS and CDR2 is FNYEAQ. This CDR3 has 14 residues. The CDR3 reads CASSLASGGDTQYF. CDR3 DNA: TGTGCCAGCAGCTTAGCGTCGGGTGGAGATACGCAGTATTTT.

This clonotype is classed as medium-sized. This chain links TRBV20-1 with TRBJ2-7; the D gene is possibly TRBD2 (5 bases). This CDR3 is 13 amino acids long. Germline assignment: CDR1 DFQATT and CDR2 SNEGSKA (reference sequence). V dropped 5 bases and J dropped 5 bases, with 16 bases sitting between them. CDR3 bases: TGCAGTGCTGTACTAGTCCGGGTCCACGAGCAGTACTTC. Translated: CSAVLVRVHEQYF.

This chain links TRBV5-4 with TRBJ2-1; TRBD1 aligns across 7 bases. Germline V gives CDR1 SGHNT, CDR2 YYREEE (reference sequence). The junction had 14 bases not matched to a gene; V was cut back by 4 bases and J by 10 bases. The CDR3 length is 15 residues. CDR3 bases: TGTGCCAGCAGCCCGGGGACAGCGGAGTATAGGGAGCAGTTCTTC. It specifies CASSPGTAEYREQFF.

This chain links TRBV7-9 with TRBJ2-5; 10 bases agree with TRBD2. The length of the CDR3 is 14 residues. Germline lookup yields CDR1 SEHNR and CDR2 FQNEAQ (reference sequence). Trimming at V came to 5 bases and at J to 5 bases, leaving 5 bases not matched to a gene. CDR3 bases: TGTGCCAGCAGCCTAACTAGCGGGGACGAGACCCAGTACTTC. Amino acid sequence: CASSLTSGDETQYF.

This clonotype was observed a handful of times. This chain uses TRBV7-3 with TRBJ2-5, with D perhaps assigned TRBD1 or TRBD2 (6 bases each). Between the trimmed V and J ends, which lost 2 bases and 2 bases, there was a span of 9 bases. CDR1 is SGHTA and CDR2 is FQGTGA in the germline V gene. The CDR3 sequence is 14 residues long. CDR3 bases: TGTGCCAGCAGCTTAGGAGGGGGTCAAGAGACCCAGTACTTC. It specifies CASSLGGGQETQYF.

This CDR3 is CASSPGTGEEKLFF. The CDR3 DNA sequence: TGTGCCAGCAGCCCGGGGACAGGGGAAGAAAAACTGTTTTTT. This chain links TRBV5-4 with TRBJ1-4; 10 bases map to TRBD1. The trim removed 4 bases at V and 8 bases at J, leaving 5 bases unmatched. There are 14 residues in the CDR3. The germline V gene has CDR1 SGHNT and CDR2 YYREEE (reference sequence).

This chain links TRBV7-9 with TRBJ1-2, with 7 bases lining up with TRBD1. The length of the CDR3 is 13 residues. Germline lookup yields CDR1 SEHNR and CDR2 FQNEAQ (reference sequence). The V and J ends lost 1 base and 7 bases, in that order; junction bases with no gene match: 3. The CDR3: CASSLEGAGGYTF. Written as DNA, the CDR3 is TGTGCCAGCAGCTTAGAGGGGGCTGGTGGCTACACCTTC.

The V gene is TRBV24-1, the J gene TRBJ1-5, with 8 bases that match TRBD1. Germline assignment: CDR1 KGHDR and CDR2 SFDVKD. This CDR3 comprises 14 residues. With 4 bases clipped from V and 4 bases from J, the junction kept 2 bases outside the gene matches. Here the CDR3 reads CATSEYRGNQPQHF. DNA for the CDR3: TGTGCCACCAGTGAGTACAGGGGGAATCAGCCCCAGCATTTT.

This clonotype is deemed medium-sized. This chain links TRBV25-1 with TRBJ1-2; D is ambiguous. Germline V gene lookup returns CDR1 MGHDK and CDR2 SYGVNS. This CDR3 region has 15 residues. Deletions cut 2 bases from V and 5 bases from J, with 15 bases between. This CDR3 is CASSEAHDIPYGYTF. The CDR3 region has the DNA TGTGCCAGCAGTGAAGCCCACGATATACCATATGGCTACACCTTC.

This clonotype ranks as medium-sized. The chain is built from TRBV7-2 and TRBJ2-7, with 13 bases that match TRBD2. Germline V gene lookup returns CDR1 SGHTA and CDR2 FQGNSA. This CDR3 comprises 15 residues. The J segment lost 5 bases and the V segment lost 1 base, leaving 2 bases of the junction unmatched. CDR3 protein: CASSLGTSGGNEQYF. The CDR3 DNA reads TGTGCCAGCAGCTTAGGGACTAGCGGGGGAAACGAGCAGTACTTC. The variable domain in full, with the rest retrieved from reference TRBV7-2 and TRBJ2-7, is GAGVSQSPSNKVTEKGKDVELRCDPISGHTALYWYRQSLGQGLEFLIYFQGNSAPDKSGLPSDRFSAERTGGSVSTLTIQRTQQEDSAVYLCASSLGTSGGNEQYFGPGTRLTVT.

This clonotype occurred many times. Germline and junction disagree at one end, which may indicate a read error. The V call is TRBV5-1, the J call TRBJ1-4, with TRBD1 identical over 7 bases. There are 14 residues in the CDR3. The V gene's germline CDR1 is SGHRS and CDR2 YFSETQ. The CDR3, as DNA: TGCGCCAGCAGCTTACAGGGGCTTAGGGAAAAACTGTCTTTT. Its protein product is CASSLQGLREKLSF.

This clonotype was picked up a small number of times. The chain carries TRBV11-2 and TRBJ1-1, with a tentative D call TRBD1 (5 bases). The V gene's germline CDR1 is SGHAT and CDR2 FQNNGV. The V gene lost 5 bases and the J gene lost 4 bases, with 23 bases spanning the gap. There are 17 residues in the CDR3. The CDR3 is CASSALRVHEGTTEAFF. The CDR3 bases are TGTGCCAGCAGCGCATTACGGGTTCACGAGGGGACCACTGAAGCTTTCTTT.

This clonotype was picked up many times. The chain has TRBV19 and TRBJ2-6, with D unclear. Germline values: CDR1 LNHDA, CDR2 SQIVND (reference sequence). The CDR3 length is 16 residues. Trimming removed 0 bases at V and 0 bases at J, with 6 bases between. This chain's CDR3 is CASSIDKGSGANVLTF. CDR3 in DNA: TGTGCCAGTAGTATAGATAAGGGCTCTGGGGCCAACGTCCTGACTTTC.

This clonotype is categorized as medium-sized. The chain is built from TRBV4-1 and TRBJ2-3, with 9 bases matching TRBD2. The CDR3 runs to 15 residues. Per the germline V gene, CDR1 is MGHRA and CDR2 is YSYEKL. V lost 1 base to trimming and J lost 6 bases; unmatched junction nucleotides: 5. The CDR3 reads CASSQVAGAGDTQYF. Written as DNA, the CDR3 is TGCGCCAGCAGCCAAGTAGCGGGAGCAGGCGATACGCAGTATTTT.

This sequence joins TRBV20-1 and TRBJ2-3, with 12 positions matching TRBD2. The CDR3 consists of 16 residues. V lost 1 base and J lost 4; bases outside the gene matches: 6. Per germline, CDR1 DFQATT and CDR2 SNEGSKA (reference sequence). CDR3 residues: CSARVPRTSGADTQYF. CDR3 nucleotides: TGCAGTGCTAGAGTCCCCAGGACTAGCGGGGCAGATACGCAGTATTTT.

This clonotype was observed at least ten times. With a much larger clone just one base away, this may be a read error. V usage is TRBV7-8 and J usage is TRBJ2-6; D might be TRBD1 (5 bases). The CDR3 length is 18 residues. Per germline, CDR1 SGHVS and CDR2 FQNEAQ. The CDR3 DNA sequence: TGTGCCAGCAGCTTAGGGGGCAGGGCAGACTCTGGGGCCCACGTCCTGACTTTC. Translation: CASSLGGRADSGAHVLTF.

By share, this clonotype counts as medium-sized (0.01 to 0.1%). The chain has TRBV5-8 and TRBJ2-3, with 12 bases identical to TRBD2. The CDR3 has 15 residues. Germline assignment: CDR1 SGHTS and CDR2 YDEGEE. The ends lost 4 bases at V and 3 bases at J; junction bases unmatched: 3. CDR3 nucleotide sequence: TGTGCCAGCAGCCCCCTAGCGGGGGGGACAGATACGCAGTATTTT. It is translated as CASSPLAGGTDTQYF.

The V and J genes are TRBV5-6 and TRBJ1-1, with TRBD1 as a possible D gene (6 bases). V lost 4 bases and J 1 base, leaving 11 bases between the germline ends. Germline V lookup: CDR1 SGHDT, CDR2 YYEEEE. The CDR3 spans 14 residues. CDR3 in amino acids: CASSRGAGNTEAFF. The CDR3 nucleotides are TGTGCCAGCAGCCGGGGGGCAGGGAACACTGAAGCTTTCTTT.

The sample holds many counts of this clonotype. The chain joins TRBV20-1 to TRBJ2-1, with 9 bases identical to TRBD2. The trim removed 7 bases at V and 2 bases at J, leaving 6 bases unmatched. The CDR3 contains 14 residues. Looked up from germline, CDR1 is DFQATT and CDR2 is SNEGSKA (reference sequence). DNA of the CDR3: TGCAGTGTCGGACCTAGCGGGGCCTACAATGAGCAGTTCTTC. Amino acids: CSVGPSGAYNEQFF.